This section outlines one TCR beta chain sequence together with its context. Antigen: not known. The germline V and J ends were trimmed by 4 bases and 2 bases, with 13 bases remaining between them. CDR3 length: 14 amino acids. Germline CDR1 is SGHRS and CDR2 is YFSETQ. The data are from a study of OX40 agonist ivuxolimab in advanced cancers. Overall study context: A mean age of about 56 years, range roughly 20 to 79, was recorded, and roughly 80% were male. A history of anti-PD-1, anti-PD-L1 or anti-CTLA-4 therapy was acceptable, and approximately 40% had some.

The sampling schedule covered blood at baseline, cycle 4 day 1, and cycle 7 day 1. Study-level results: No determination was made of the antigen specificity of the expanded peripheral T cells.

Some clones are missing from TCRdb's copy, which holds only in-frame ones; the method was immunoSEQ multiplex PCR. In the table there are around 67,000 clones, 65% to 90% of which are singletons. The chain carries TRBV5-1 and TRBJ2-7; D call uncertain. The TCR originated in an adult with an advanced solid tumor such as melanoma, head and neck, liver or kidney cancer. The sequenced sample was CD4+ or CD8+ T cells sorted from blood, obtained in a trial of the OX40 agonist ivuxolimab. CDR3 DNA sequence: TGCGCCAGCAGCCCCTCAGTTGGGGCCTACGAGCAGTACTTC. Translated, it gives CASSPSVGAYEQYF.